The rows below give T cell receptor beta chains drawn from one sample of a study of cytomegalovirus exposure and HLA in healthy donors. TCRdb's table, derived via immunoSEQ multiplex PCR, lists solely in-frame clones and lacks some. The sample yields around 300,000 clones, around 65% seen once. Input material: PBMCs. The receptors stem from a female donor in good health and CMV-seronegative. CDR3s leave out the opening cysteine and the closing phenylalanine or tryptophan. Fields, in order: V gene, CDR3 length, CDR3 protein.

TRBV27	15	ASSSTLDRDLRGEQF
TRBV18	11	ASSRDLTDTQY
TRBV5-6	13	ASSPTPTENYGYT
TRBV19	12	ASRVGTKAGELF
TRBV6-4	16	ASSDSPASAAANYGYT
TRBV7-8	13	ASSLAPATEYTQY
TRBV19	16	ASSPNLLASGSPNEQF
TRBV5-4	11	ASSANREISYT
TRBV30	10	AWRREGGVLY
TRBV15	16	ATSRDRQSLSGANVLT
TRBV14	12	ASSWAPGVGELF
TRBV27	13	ASSRRQGNTGELF
TRBV27	18	ASSHKLPGRASGSLFVEF
TRBV10-3	13	AISPGQGYGNTIY
TRBV2	12	ASSEEQGEYGYT
TRBV28	10	ASSLSGVGYT
TRBV6-6	14	ASSYADRLGAGELF
TRBV7-9	12	ASSPPRGQYEQY
TRBV27	10	ASSLGHNEQF
TRBV15	15	ATSRDLGWGAKETQY
TRBV7-8	14	ASSLASGAVNNEQF
TRBV9	14	ASSPRLAGGQETQY
TRBV6-1	11	ASSEGGAQPQH
TRBV5-5	15	ASSLGLAGGPTDTQY
TRBV9	13	ASSVLAGVYNEQF
TRBV19	12	ASGEEYANSPLH
TRBV29-1	13	SVQTSGRGEDTQY
TRBV29-1	10	SVDIQNTEAF
TRBV7-2	9	ASSPGGPQH
TRBV6-1	12	ASSGQGGSDGYT
TRBV28	13	ASSPSGTRGYTQY
TRBV29-1	11	SVLGGFSYEQY
TRBV6-5	9	ASKQGYEQY
TRBV7-3	13	ASSLRLAGVNEQF
TRBV28	10	ASSFYSREAF
TRBV23-1	16	ASSQGDRDVRVPYEQY
TRBV5-1	16	ASSLGRTGGFPNYGYT
TRBV7-9	11	SSSFRSNQPQH
TRBV4-2	14	ASSQEIRELAYEQY
TRBV30	12	AWSHGTGGYEQY
TRBV11-2	15	ASSPRPGTVMNTEAF
TRBV6-5	11	ASRPSAGNEQF
TRBV6-1	13	ASTLAWAQEGTQY
TRBV10-3	13	AIMSRTIGNTEAF
TRBV11-2	14	ASTHSGSDSYNEQF
TRBV6-1	12	ASSEALAGYEQY
TRBV6-1	13	ASSEDSRIYNEQF
TRBV18	13	ASSPDRGSTDTQY
TRBV6-1	13	ASSGRTGQTVEQY
TRBV7-9	13	ASSQGRGGAVEQY
TRBV28	8	ASSQNTIY
TRBV6-1	11	ASNGHLNTEAF
TRBV10-3	12	AISRGGAGEKLF
TRBV11-2	14	ASSLRGQMLTDTQY
TRBV11-2	13	ASSLGQHSNQPQH
TRBV6-1	12	ASSTTGGGTEAF